The next 23 T cell receptor beta chains were all read from a single sample in a study of regulatory T cells in long-lasting Graves disease. Building of the TCR beta libraries involved iRepertoire HTBI primers and Arm-PCR of CDR3 regions. MiXCR, run by TCRdb on the multiplex PCR reads, gives a single entry per CDR3 protein. Found here are over 350,000 distinct CDR3 sequences, about 15% of them singletons; the top ten hold 7.8%. The time point was: newly diagnosed GD, antithyroid drugs for less than 3 months. PBMCs provided the RNA from which the TCR library was made. These data were also filed under a second study, of T cells in Graves' hyperthyroidism and ophthalmopathy.

Sequencing was performed on peripheral blood mononuclear cells (PBMCs), taken at new diagnosis, from a patient treated with antithyroid drugs. All receptors come from a woman aged 40 to 50 with Graves disease.

About this clonotype itself: This likely stems from a read error, as it lies one base from a far larger clone. It is likely a read error, because the conserved phenylalanine at the end of the CDR3 is missing. The chain carries TRBV10-3 and TRBJ2-7, with D possibly TRBD1 on 6 matching bases. The end of the DNA aligns better with TRBJ2-5, so the J call may be wrong. The CDR3 extends over 11 amino acids. Germline CDR1 reads ENHRY; CDR2 reads SYGVKD. The CDR3 sequence is CAISQGETQYL. CDR3 DNA sequence: TGTGCCATCAGTCAGGGGGAGACCCAGTACCTC.

The table lists this clonotype with many counts. This rearrangement joins TRBV5-1 to TRBJ2-7; 11 nucleotides agree with TRBD2. CDR3 size: 15 residues. V dropped 3 bases and J dropped 1; count of bases not matched to a gene: 3. The germline V gene has CDR1 SGHRS and CDR2 YFSETQ. Here the CDR3 reads CASSSTSGASYEQYF. The CDR3 DNA sequence: TGCGCCAGCAGCTCGACTAGCGGGGCGTCCTACGAGCAGTACTTC.

Remarks on this clonotype: One base away lies a much larger clone, so this may be a sequencing read error. The chain couples TRBV19 to TRBJ1-5; D is unresolved. Germline V gene lookup returns CDR1 LNHDA and CDR2 SQIVND (reference sequence). This CDR3 spans 15 amino acids. CDR3: CASSISGNSNQSQHF. The CDR3 bases are TGTGCCAGTAGTATCTCTGGTAATAGCAATCAGTCCCAGCATTTT.

This clonotype was seen at least ten times. J is TRBJ1-1 and V is TRBV7-3; D unresolved. CDR1 and CDR2 (germline): SGHTA, FQGTGA. This CDR3 spans 13 amino acids. Trimming took 2 bases from V and 1 from J, leaving 5 bases between them. In DNA, the CDR3 is TGTGCCAGCAGCTTATGGGCGAACACTGAAGCTTTCTTT. It translates to CASSLWANTEAFF. Looking up the rest from reference TRBV7-3 and TRBJ1-1 gives the full variable domain: GAGVSQTPSNKVTEKGKYVELRCDPISGHTALYWYRQSLGQGPEFLIYFQGTGAADDSGLPNDRFFAVRPEGSVSTLKIQRTERGDSAVYLCASSLWANTEAFFGQGTRLTVV.

This clonotype was observed many times. The rearrangement uses TRBV5-1 and TRBJ2-1; D could derive from TRBD1 or TRBD2 (5 bases each). The ends were cut back, 0 bases at V and 6 bases at J, with 7 bases in the middle. The CDR3 is made up of 13 amino acids. Per germline, CDR1 SGHRS and CDR2 YFSETQ. CDR3 sequence: CASSLGGFNEQFF. CDR3 nucleotides: TGCGCCAGCAGCTTGGGGGGGTTCAATGAGCAGTTCTTC.

This clonotype was detected ten times or more. The chain couples TRBV2 to TRBJ2-3; 13 bases match TRBD2. The CDR3 consists of 17 residues. V shed 3 bases and J 5 bases; nucleotides not matched to a gene: 8. The germline V gene encodes CDR1 SNHLY and CDR2 FYNNEI. The DNA for the CDR3 is TGTGCCAGCAGTGAGGCGGGACTAGCGGGAAGGTTAGATACGCAGTATTTT. It specifies CASSEAGLAGRLDTQYF.

A few counts support this clonotype. The V call is TRBV5-1, the J call TRBJ2-3; 12 nucleotides match TRBD2. The V gene's germline CDR1 is SGHRS and CDR2 YFSETQ. The junction had 10 bases not matched to a gene; V was cut back by 4 bases and J by 1 base. This CDR3 is built from 18 residues. The CDR3, as DNA: TGCGCCAGCAGCGTCGGACTAGCGGGAATAGCTGGCACAGATACGCAGTATTTT. This codes for CASSVGLAGIAGTDTQYF. Together with reference TRBV5-1 and TRBJ2-3, the CDR3 gives the full variable domain: KAGVTQTPRYLIKTRGQQVTLSCSPISGHRSVSWYQQTPGQGLQFLFEYFSETQRNKGNFPGRFSGRQFSNSRSEMNVSTLELGDSALYLCASSVGLAGIAGTDTQYFGPGTRLTVL.

This clonotype appeared many times. The chain carries TRBV2 and TRBJ1-3, with D maybe TRBD1 (5 bases). The CDR3 runs to 15 residues. The V gene lost 7 bases and the J gene lost 0 bases, with 13 bases spanning the gap. The germline V gene encodes CDR1 SNHLY and CDR2 FYNNEI. CDR3 amino acids: CASTRDLSSGNTIYF. The CDR3 nucleotides are TGTGCCAGCACCCGGGACTTAAGCTCTGGAAACACCATATATTTT.

As for this clonotype: A much larger clonotype is one base distant, so this may be a read error. The rearrangement links TRBV13 to TRBJ2-1, with 8 bases that match TRBD2. Germline CDR1 PRHDT, CDR2 FYEKMQ (reference sequence). V lost 6 bases to trimming and J lost 12 bases; unmatched junction nucleotides: 22. This CDR3 has 17 amino acids. The CDR3 coding sequence is TGTGCCAGCAGGAGCCCAACCGGGACTAGGGGAGAATGGGGGCAGTTCTTC. This gives the protein CASRSPTGTRGEWGQFF.

The chain has TRBV20-1 and TRBJ1-4; D gene uncertain. In germline, CDR1 is DFQATT, CDR2 SNEGSKA (reference sequence). V gave up 2 bases and J gave up 0 bases, with 31 bases separating them. The CDR3 has 22 residues. The CDR3 nucleotides read TGCAGTGCTAGACGGAAATGGGATGACGAGGGCGGACGATCCTCAACTAATGAAAAACTGTTTTTT. This gives the protein CSARRKWDDEGGRSSTNEKLFF.

This clonotype was counted ten times or more. This chain joins TRBV5-1 and TRBJ2-3; unclear D gene. Trimming removed 1 base from V and 1 base from J, with 13 bases in between. This CDR3 has 16 amino acids. Germline V gives CDR1 SGHRS, CDR2 YFSETQ. CDR3 amino acids: CASSLSNVGGTDTQYF. The CDR3, as DNA: TGCGCCAGCAGCTTGAGTAATGTAGGCGGCACAGATACGCAGTATTTT.

This clonotype was recorded many times. This chain connects TRBV6-1 to TRBJ1-5; maybe TRBD1 (5 bases). There are 15 residues in the CDR3. Trimming cost V 1 base and J 5 bases, with 12 bases left between them. Germline V gives CDR1 MNHNS, CDR2 SASEGT. CDR3 in amino acids: CASSEGGLPYQPQHF. For the CDR3, the DNA is TGTGCCAGCAGTGAAGGGGGCCTCCCTTATCAGCCCCAGCATTTT.

This clonotype was seen only a few times. This chain links TRBV20-1 with TRBJ1-2; D gene ambiguous. Germline CDR1 is DFQATT and CDR2 is SNEGSKA (reference sequence). CDR3 length equals 13 residues. The V end lost 3 bases, the J end lost 7 bases, and 15 bases lay between the germline ends. The CDR3 here is CSASLSGYGGYTF. The CDR3 DNA reads as TGCAGTGCTAGTCTCTCTGGGTATGGTGGCTACACCTTC.

The chain joins TRBV20-1 to TRBJ2-7, with 7 positions matching TRBD2. CDR3 length: 18 amino acids. V lost 0 bases and J lost 1; bases outside the gene matches: 15. The germline V gene has CDR1 DFQATT and CDR2 SNEGSKA (reference sequence). CDR3 nucleotide sequence: TGCAGTGCTAGAGATTCGAGGGTCGCTAGCGGATTTTCCTACGAGCAGTACTTC. It translates to CSARDSRVASGFSYEQYF.

The CDR3 DNA reads TGCGCCAGCAGAGGGGGGCTTAAACTGTTTTTT. Its translation: CASRGGLKLFF. The rearrangement links TRBV10-2 to TRBJ1-4; tentative D call: TRBD1 (6 bases). The CDR3 spans 11 residues. The V and J ends lost 6 bases and 11 bases respectively, with 10 bases between them. CDR1 is WSHSY, CDR2 SAAADI, per germline.

In this sample, this clonotype turned up many times. The V call is TRBV5-1, the J call TRBJ2-1; a weak D match, TRBD2 (6 bases). Germline CDR1 SGHRS, CDR2 YFSETQ. CDR3 length: 14 residues. V shed 4 bases and J shed 8 bases, with 16 bases lying between them. This CDR3 reads CASSIHTSSDEQFF. Written as DNA, the CDR3 is TGCGCCAGCAGCATACATACATCTAGCGATGAGCAGTTCTTC.

This clonotype was seen many times. The J gene is TRBJ2-3, the V gene TRBV28; D may be TRBD1 or TRBD2 (6 bases each). The CDR3 is made up of 15 amino acids. The germline V and J ends were trimmed by 3 bases and 2 bases, with 12 bases remaining between them. Looked up from germline, CDR1 is MDHEN and CDR2 is SYDVKM. CDR3 region: CASSLRRGHTDTQYF. CDR3 bases: TGTGCCAGCAGTTTGCGGAGGGGACACACAGATACGCAGTATTTT.

There are a few counts of this clonotype. CDR3 sequence: CASSLSPAGAGQPQHF. CDR3 DNA: TGTGCCAGCAGTTTAAGTCCGGCTGGGGCCGGTCAGCCCCAGCATTTT. The chain links TRBV12-3 or TRBV12-4 to TRBJ1-5; tentatively, D is TRBD1 (5 bases). There are 16 residues in the CDR3. The germline V and J ends were trimmed by 2 bases and 6 bases, with 17 bases remaining between them.

The chain recombines TRBV20-1 with TRBJ1-1; tentatively, D is TRBD1 (5 bases). This CDR3 has 15 residues. Trimming took off 1 base at V and 0 bases at J, with 12 bases between the two ends. The V gene's germline CDR1 is DFQATT and CDR2 SNEGSKA (reference sequence). The CDR3 DNA reads as TGCAGTGCTAGAGGGAGACAGCGTCTGAACACTGAAGCTTTCTTT. This codes for CSARGRQRLNTEAFF.

The chain couples TRBV6-1 to TRBJ1-1; D is unresolved. Between the trimmed V and J ends, which lost 1 base and 4 bases, there was a span of 10 bases. This CDR3 contains 14 residues. CDR1 MNHNS and CDR2 SASEGT come from the germline V gene. The chain's CDR3 is CASSEGQKGTEAFF. CDR3 nucleotides: TGTGCCAGCAGTGAAGGCCAGAAGGGCACTGAAGCTTTCTTT.

This clonotype was counted ten times or more. The chain has TRBV12-3 or TRBV12-4 and TRBJ1-4; TRBD1 matches 9 bases. V dropped 7 bases and J dropped 10; count of bases not matched to a gene: 7. The CDR3 is made up of 13 amino acids. This CDR3 reads CASTGQGGRKLFF. In nucleotides, the CDR3 is TGTGCCAGCACGGGACAGGGAGGGAGAAAACTGTTTTTT.

This clonotype was found many times. The rearrangement joins TRBV30 to TRBJ2-3; D may be TRBD1 or TRBD2 (5 bases each). V was pared by 0 bases and J by 1 base, with 14 bases between. This CDR3 is 16 amino acids long. Germline loops: CDR1 GTSNPN, CDR2 SVGIG (reference sequence). The CDR3 sequence: CAWSVGAYRGTDTQYF. The CDR3 nucleotides are TGTGCCTGGAGTGTCGGGGCCTATAGAGGCACAGATACGCAGTATTTT.

This clonotype was recorded a few times. The chain carries TRBV5-4 and TRBJ1-2; possible D gene TRBD1, 6 bases. The CDR3 totals 15 residues. Trimming left V 2 bases short and J 8 bases short, with 19 bases between. Per germline, CDR1 SGHNT and CDR2 YYREEE (reference sequence). Here the CDR3 DNA reads TGTGCCAGCAGCTTAAGGGCCAGGGGTGAAAACGGCTACACCTTC. It specifies CASSLRARGENGYTF.